This T cell receptor beta chain was captured by sequencing in a study of CD8+ T cells in alopecia areata. Extracted RNA was reverse transcribed, and the resulting cDNA served as sequencing template. Repertoires were generated with immunoSEQ multiplex PCR, while TCRdb's copy carries only in-frame clones and drops some. The data show 100,000 to 150,000 clones, around 63% seen once. Treatment specified: oral pan-JAK inhibitor, 5-10 mg twice daily. Germline loops: CDR1 SGHAT, CDR2 FQNNGV. V shed 5 bases, J shed 5 bases, and the junction held 8 bases outside the gene matches. The CDR3 is 15 amino acids. The TCR comes from a human donor with alopecia areata. The sequencing here drew on CD4+ T cells sorted from blood, taken at week 4, from a patient treated with tofacitinib. The V and J genes are TRBV11-2 and TRBJ2-2; 7 bases map to TRBD1. The CDR3 protein is CASSLHRGGTGELFF. For the CDR3, the DNA is TGTGCCAGCAGCCTCCACAGGGGCGGAACCGGGGAGCTGTTTTTT.